This is a list of T cell receptor beta chains from one sample in a study of OX40 agonist ivuxolimab in advanced cancers. TCRdb's table, derived via immunoSEQ multiplex PCR, lists solely in-frame clones and lacks some. There are about 76,000 clones in the sample; 80% to 90% occur only once, and approximately 5.1% lies in the top ten. Material: CD4+ or CD8+ T cells sorted from blood, obtained in a trial of the OX40 agonist ivuxolimab. The source is an adult with an advanced solid tumor such as melanoma, head and neck, liver or kidney cancer. Both conserved end residues are part of each CDR3. Fields, in order: J gene, V gene, D gene, clone size, CDR3 DNA, CDR3 protein. D genes are given only for firm matches. Only some rows state a clone size, as once, few, many or a class for expanded clones.

TRBJ2-3,TRBV7-6,.,.,TGTGCCAGCAGCAAACAGGGATGGGTTGAGGATACGCAGTATTTT,CASSKQGWVEDTQYF
TRBJ1-1,TRBV5-1,.,.,TGCGCCAGCAGCTCTTATGGGAACACTGAAGCTTTCTTT,CASSSYGNTEAFF
TRBJ2-4,TRBV4-3,TRBD1,.,TGCGCCAGCAGCCCGGACAGGGGAAACATTCAGTACTTC,CASSPDRGNIQYF
TRBJ1-1,TRBV5-8,TRBD1,.,TGTGCCAGCAGCGACAGGGTTGGCACTGAAGCTTTCTTT,CASSDRVGTEAFF
TRBJ1-1,TRBV7-3,TRBD1,.,TGTGCCAGCAGCTACCTAGCAGGGGGTGGCGAAGCTTTCTTT,CASSYLAGGGEAFF
TRBJ1-4,TRBV15,.,.,TGTGCCACCAGCAGGGGAACAACTAATGAAAAACTGTTTTTT,CATSRGTTNEKLFF
TRBJ2-7,TRBV7-8,TRBD1,.,TGTGCCAGCAGCTCGGGGACAGGGGGCTCCTACGAGCAGTACTTC,CASSSGTGGSYEQYF
TRBJ1-4,TRBV6-5,TRBD1,few,TGTGCCAGCAGTTACTCGACAGGGGGAAAACTGTTTTTT,CASSYSTGGKLFF
TRBJ2-5,TRBV7-9,.,once,TGTGCCAGCAGCTTAGTCCGGGCTCAAGAGACCCAGTACTTC,CASSLVRAQETQYF
TRBJ2-7,TRBV6-5,.,once,TGTGCCAAGGCTCCATTCCTCTACGAGCAGTACTTC,CAKAPFLYEQYF
TRBJ2-2,TRBV6-4,.,once,TGTGCCAGCAGTGCGACCCCGGGCACCGGGGAGCTGTTTTTT,CASSATPGTGELFF
TRBJ1-1,TRBV19,.,.,TGTGCCAGTAGTATACAGAGGAACACTGAAGCTTTCTTT,CASSIQRNTEAFF
TRBJ1-2,TRBV4-2,.,.,TGTGCCAGCAGCCAAGATTCAGGACAGACCCATGGCTACACCTTC,CASSQDSGQTHGYTF
TRBJ1-1,TRBV5-1,.,few,TGCGCCAGCAGCTTCGAGGCGCGGGGTATCACTGAAGCTTTCTTT,CASSFEARGITEAFF
TRBJ1-2,TRBV7-3,.,.,TGTGCCAGCAGCCCGACAGAAATTTCATCCTATGGCTACACCTTC,CASSPTEISSYGYTF
TRBJ2-1,TRBV10-2,.,few,TGCGCCAGTAGGGACTGGAATCCTCGGGTTCGGTTCTTC,CASRDWNPRVRFF
TRBJ2-4,TRBV4-3,TRBD2,.,TGCGCCAGCAGCCAAGATGGGGAGGGGCTAGCCAAAAACATTCAGTACTTC,CASSQDGEGLAKNIQYF
TRBJ1-3,TRBV5-4,.,.,TGTGCCAGCAGCTACGCCTCCCCGGGTGGAAACACCATATATTTT,CASSYASPGGNTIYF
TRBJ2-2,TRBV4-1,.,.,TGCGCCAGCAGCCGCTTAGTAGGCGGGGAGCTGTTTTTT,CASSRLVGGELFF
TRBJ1-2,TRBV9,TRBD1,.,TGTGCCAGCAGCGTAGCACAGGGGGCAGGTGGCTACACCTTC,CASSVAQGAGGYTF
TRBJ2-3,TRBV20-1,.,.,TGCAGAGTGGGAGATACGCAGTATTTT,CRVGDTQYF
TRBJ2-7,TRBV4-1,.,few,TGCGCCAGCAGCCCACAGAGGGGGTTCGAGCAGTACTTC,CASSPQRGFEQYF
TRBJ1-2,TRBV5-1,.,.,TGCGCCAGCAGCCTTCCTGACCTGGGGGCTAACTATGGCTACACCTTC,CASSLPDLGANYGYTF
TRBJ1-2,TRBV9,TRBD1,.,TGCGCCAGCAGCGTAGCTCGGGACACAAAGGTTGACAGGGACAGTTCGGGAGGCTACACCTTC,CASSVARDTKVDRDSSGGYTF
TRBJ2-7,TRBV7-3,.,.,TGTGCCAGCAGCCTCGGGGCAGGGGCTGACGAGCAGTACTTC,CASSLGAGADEQYF
TRBJ1-1,TRBV19,.,.,TGTGCCAGTAGTGGGAAGCGGACTGAAGCTTTCTTT,CASSGKRTEAFF
TRBJ2-3,TRBV14,TRBD1,.,TGTGCCAGCAGCCAAGAGACAGGGCGCACAGATACGCAGTATTTT,CASSQETGRTDTQYF
TRBJ2-7,TRBV5-1,TRBD2,.,TGCGCCAGCAGCTTGACTAGCGGCTACGAGCAGTACTTC,CASSLTSGYEQYF
TRBJ1-1,TRBV7-2,.,few,TGTGCCAGCAGCTTGCGTGTGGTGGACACTGAAGCTTTCTTT,CASSLRVVDTEAFF
TRBJ2-4,TRBV19,.,.,TGTGCCAGTAGTATCGCCAAGGGTAGCGCTGCAGCCAAAAACATTCAGTACTTC,CASSIAKGSAAAKNIQYF
TRBJ2-7,TRBV28,TRBD1,.,TGTGCCAGCATCCCGGTCGCGGGACAGGGGCATAGGGAGCAGTACTTC,CASIPVAGQGHREQYF
TRBJ1-5,TRBV10-1,.,.,TGCGCCAGCAGTGGGGAGGTGGGAGGGATACAGCCCCAGCATTTT,CASSGEVGGIQPQHF
TRBJ2-2,TRBV5-6,.,.,TGTGCCAGCAGCTTCGGTCCGACAAGGGGCACCGGGGAGCTGTTTTTT,CASSFGPTRGTGELFF
TRBJ2-3,TRBV5-4,.,.,TGTGCCAGCAGCTTGGTAGGTAGCACAGATACGCAGTATTTT,CASSLVGSTDTQYF
TRBJ2-2,TRBV6-6,.,once,TGTGCCAGCAGTTATTCACAGGGTGTCACCGGGGAGCTGTTTTTT,CASSYSQGVTGELFF
TRBJ1-2,TRBV7-9,.,.,TGTGCCAGCAGCCATAGGGCCTATGGCTACACCTTC,CASSHRAYGYTF
TRBJ1-2,TRBV9,.,many,TGTGCCAGCAGCTCGCAAACGGGCCTAGGAGGCTACACCTTC,CASSSQTGLGGYTF
TRBJ2-3,TRBV12-5,TRBD1,.,TGTGCTAGTGGTTTGCCTCGGACAGGGCAGTATTTT,CASGLPRTGQYF
TRBJ2-7,TRBV7-9,.,.,TGTGCCAGCAGCTTCCTTGAGGGGAACGAGCAGTACTTC,CASSFLEGNEQYF
TRBJ1-5,TRBV19,.,.,TGTGCCAGTAGTACTGACTATAGCAATCAGCCCCAGCATTTT,CASSTDYSNQPQHF
TRBJ2-7,TRBV6-6,.,.,TGTGCCAGCAGTGGGGATTACGAGCAGTACTTC,CASSGDYEQYF
TRBJ1-5,TRBV6-5,.,once,TGTGCCAGCAGTTACTCGACAGTTCAGCCCCAGCATTTT,CASSYSTVQPQHF
TRBJ2-7,TRBV18,TRBD2,few,TGTGCCAGCTCAGTAGCGGGAAACGAGCAGTACTTC,CASSVAGNEQYF
TRBJ2-7,TRBV7-6,.,.,TGTGCCAGCAGCTTAGTTTTCGGGCAGGCGTCCGAGCAGTACTTC,CASSLVFGQASEQYF
TRBJ1-5,TRBV21-1,.,.,TGTGCCAGCAGCAAAGTTGGACAGCTGAATCAGCCCCAGCATTTT,CASSKVGQLNQPQHF
TRBJ2-2,TRBV7-3,TRBD1,.,TGTGCCAGCAGCTTAACCCTCGGGACAGGGAGTTACGGGGAGCTGTTTTTT,CASSLTLGTGSYGELFF